A single sample is the source of the 2 T cell receptor beta chains below, sequenced in a study of cytotoxic CD8 clonotypes in ibrutinib-treated CLL. Method: immunoSEQ multiplex PCR; TCRdb's copy keeps in-frame clones and lacks some. The sample lists 110,000 to 150,000 clones, approximately 80% occurring once. Source: PBMCs, taken after 24 months of ibrutinib treatment. These TCRs come from a human donor with chronic lymphocytic leukemia.

CDR3 nucleotides: TGTGCCAGCAGTTGGGGACTAGCGGGGGCCAGGGAGACCCAGTACTTC. Translated: CASSWGLAGARETQYF. The V and J genes are TRBV28 and TRBJ2-5; 14 nucleotides agree with TRBD2. With 4 bases clipped from V and 5 bases from J, the junction kept 6 bases outside the gene matches. The germline CDR1 and CDR2 sequences are MDHEN and SYDVKM. The CDR3 loop spans 16 amino acids.

With respect to this clone: This clone may be a read error of a much larger clone one base away. The sample carries other DNA sequences with the same CDR3. V gene TRBV19 combines with J gene TRBJ1-2; 7 nucleotides match TRBD1. The CDR3 sequence is 13 residues long. Germline values: CDR1 LNHDA, CDR2 SQIVND (reference sequence). This CDR3 reads CASSIGTDYGYTF. In nucleotides, the CDR3 is TGTGCCAGTAGTATCGGGACAGACTATGGCTACACTTTC. The full variable domain, rest sourced from reference TRBV19 and TRBJ1-2, is DGGITQSPKYLFRKEGQNVTLSCEQNLNHDAMYWYRQDPGQGLRLIYYSQIVNDFQKGDIAEGYSVSREKKESFPLTVTSAQKNPTAFYLCASSIGTDYGYTFGSGTRLTVV.